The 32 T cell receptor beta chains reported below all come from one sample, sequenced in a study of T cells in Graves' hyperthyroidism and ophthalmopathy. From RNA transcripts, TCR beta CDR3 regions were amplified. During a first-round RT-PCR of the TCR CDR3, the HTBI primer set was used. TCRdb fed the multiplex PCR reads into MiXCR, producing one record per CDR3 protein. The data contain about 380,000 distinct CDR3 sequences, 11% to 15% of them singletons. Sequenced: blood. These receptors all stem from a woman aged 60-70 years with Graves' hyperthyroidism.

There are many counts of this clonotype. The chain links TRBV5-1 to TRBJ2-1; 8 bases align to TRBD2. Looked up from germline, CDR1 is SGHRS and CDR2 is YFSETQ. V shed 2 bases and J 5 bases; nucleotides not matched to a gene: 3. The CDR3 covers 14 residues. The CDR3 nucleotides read TGCGCCAGCAGCTTTAGCGGGGTTAACAATGAGCAGTTCTTC. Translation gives CASSFSGVNNEQFF.

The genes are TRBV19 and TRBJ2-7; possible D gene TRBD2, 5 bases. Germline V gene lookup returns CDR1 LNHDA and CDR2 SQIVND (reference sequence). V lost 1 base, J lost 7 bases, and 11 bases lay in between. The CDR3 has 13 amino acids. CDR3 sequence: CASSIGWEREQYF. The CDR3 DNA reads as TGTGCCAGTAGTATAGGGTGGGAGCGGGAGCAGTACTTC. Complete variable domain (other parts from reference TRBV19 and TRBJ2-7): DGGITQSPKYLFRKEGQNVTLSCEQNLNHDAMYWYRQDPGQGLRLIYYSQIVNDFQKGDIAEGYSVSREKKESFPLTVTSAQKNPTAFYLCASSIGWEREQYFGPGTRLTVT.

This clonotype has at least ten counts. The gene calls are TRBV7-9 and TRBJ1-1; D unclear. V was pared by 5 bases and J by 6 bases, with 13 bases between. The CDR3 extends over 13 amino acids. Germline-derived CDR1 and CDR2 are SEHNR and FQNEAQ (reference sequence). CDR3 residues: CASSLTGSAEAFF. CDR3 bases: TGTGCCAGCAGCCTAACGGGGTCCGCTGAAGCTTTCTTT.

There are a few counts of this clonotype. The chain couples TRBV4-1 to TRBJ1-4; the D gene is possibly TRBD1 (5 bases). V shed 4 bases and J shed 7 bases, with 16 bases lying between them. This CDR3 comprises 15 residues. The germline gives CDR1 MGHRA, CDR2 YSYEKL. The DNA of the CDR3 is TGCGCCAGCAGCCCCCTGGGCGCAGGGCCTGAAAAACTGTTTTTT. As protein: CASSPLGAGPEKLFF.

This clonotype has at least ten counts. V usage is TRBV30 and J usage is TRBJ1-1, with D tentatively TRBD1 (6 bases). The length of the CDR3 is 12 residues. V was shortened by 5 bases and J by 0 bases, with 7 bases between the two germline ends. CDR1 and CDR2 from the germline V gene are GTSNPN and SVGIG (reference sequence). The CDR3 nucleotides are TGTGCCTGGGGACAGATGAACACTGAAGCTTTCTTT. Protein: CAWGQMNTEAFF. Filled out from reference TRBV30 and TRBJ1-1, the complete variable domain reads SQTIHQWPATLVQPVGSPLSLECTVEGTSNPNLYWYRQAAGRGLQLLFYSVGIGQISSEVPQNLSASRPQDRQFILSSKKLLLSDSGFYLCAWGQMNTEAFFGQGTRLTVV.

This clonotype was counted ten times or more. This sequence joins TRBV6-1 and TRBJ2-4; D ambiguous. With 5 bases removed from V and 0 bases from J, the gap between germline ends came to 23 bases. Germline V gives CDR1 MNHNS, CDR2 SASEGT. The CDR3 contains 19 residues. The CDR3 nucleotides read TGTGCCAGCAGTTCTAGTGACCCTCGACGCAATTTAGCCAAAAACATTCAGTACTTC. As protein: CASSSSDPRRNLAKNIQYF.

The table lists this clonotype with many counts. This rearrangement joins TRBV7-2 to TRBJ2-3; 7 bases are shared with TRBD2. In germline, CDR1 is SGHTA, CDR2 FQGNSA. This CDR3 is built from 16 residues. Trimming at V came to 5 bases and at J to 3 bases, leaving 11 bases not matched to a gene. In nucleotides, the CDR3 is TGTGCCAGCAGCCCCAGTTTCGGGGAGGGGACAGATACGCAGTATTTT. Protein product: CASSPSFGEGTDTQYF.

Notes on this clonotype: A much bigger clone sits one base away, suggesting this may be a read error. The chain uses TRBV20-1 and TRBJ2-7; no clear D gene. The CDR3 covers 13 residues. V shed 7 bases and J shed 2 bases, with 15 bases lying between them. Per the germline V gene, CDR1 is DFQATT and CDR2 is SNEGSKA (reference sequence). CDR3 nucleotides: TGCAGTGTCACCGGCATCTCAGCCTACGAGCAGTACTTC. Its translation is CSVTGISAYEQYF.

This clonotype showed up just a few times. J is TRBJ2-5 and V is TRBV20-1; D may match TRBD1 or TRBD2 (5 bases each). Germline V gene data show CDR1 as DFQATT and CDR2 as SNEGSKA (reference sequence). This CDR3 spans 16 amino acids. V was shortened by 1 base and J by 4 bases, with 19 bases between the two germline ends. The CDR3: CSARGTETEWRETQYF. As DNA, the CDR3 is TGCAGTGCTAGAGGGACTGAGACAGAATGGCGAGAGACCCAGTACTTC.

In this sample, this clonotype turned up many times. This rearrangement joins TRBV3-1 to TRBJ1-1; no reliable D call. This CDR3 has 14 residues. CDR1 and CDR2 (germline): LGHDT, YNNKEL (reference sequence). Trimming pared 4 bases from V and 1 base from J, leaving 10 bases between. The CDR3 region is CASSRGLTNTEAFF. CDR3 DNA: TGTGCCAGCAGCCGCGGACTGACGAACACTGAAGCTTTCTTT.

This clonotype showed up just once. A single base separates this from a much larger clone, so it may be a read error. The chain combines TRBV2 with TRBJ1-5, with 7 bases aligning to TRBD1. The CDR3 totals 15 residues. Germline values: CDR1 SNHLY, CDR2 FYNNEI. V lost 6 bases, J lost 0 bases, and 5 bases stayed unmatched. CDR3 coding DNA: TGTGCCAGCAGCGTACACAGGGGTAGCAATCAGCCCCAGCATTTT. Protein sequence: CASSVHRGSNQPQHF. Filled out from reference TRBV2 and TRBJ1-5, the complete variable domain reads EPEVTQTPSHQVTQMGQEVILRCVPISNHLYFYWYRQILGQKVEFLVSFYNNEISEKSEIFDDQFSVERPDGSNFTLKIRSTKLEDSAMYFCASSVHRGSNQPQHFGDGTRLSIL.

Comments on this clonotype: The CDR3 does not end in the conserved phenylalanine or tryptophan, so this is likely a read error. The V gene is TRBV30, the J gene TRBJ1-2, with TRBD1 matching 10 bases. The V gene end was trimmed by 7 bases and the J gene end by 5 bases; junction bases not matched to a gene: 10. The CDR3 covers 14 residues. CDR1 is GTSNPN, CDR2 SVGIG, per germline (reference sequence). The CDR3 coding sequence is TGTGCCTACACCCCGACAGGGGGCGTATATGGCTACACCCTC. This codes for CAYTPTGGVYGYTL.

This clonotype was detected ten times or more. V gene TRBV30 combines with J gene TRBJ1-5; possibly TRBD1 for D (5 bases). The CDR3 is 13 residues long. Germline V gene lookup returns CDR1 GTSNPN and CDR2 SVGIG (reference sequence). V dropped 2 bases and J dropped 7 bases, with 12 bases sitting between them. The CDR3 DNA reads TGTGCCTGGAGTCGGCAGGGAATGCAGCCCCAGCATTTT. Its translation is CAWSRQGMQPQHF.

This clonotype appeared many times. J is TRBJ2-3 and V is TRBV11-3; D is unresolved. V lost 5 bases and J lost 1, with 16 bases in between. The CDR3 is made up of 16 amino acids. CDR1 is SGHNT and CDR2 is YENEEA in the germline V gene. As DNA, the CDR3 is TGTGCCAGCAGCCCGAGAGACACACCGGGCACAGATACGCAGTATTTT. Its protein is CASSPRDTPGTDTQYF.

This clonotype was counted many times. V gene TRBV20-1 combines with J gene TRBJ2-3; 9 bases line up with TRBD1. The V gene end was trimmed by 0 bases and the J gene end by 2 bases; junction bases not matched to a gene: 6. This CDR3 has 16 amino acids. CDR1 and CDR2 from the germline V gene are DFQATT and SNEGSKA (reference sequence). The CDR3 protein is CSARDIGQGITDTQYF. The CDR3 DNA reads TGCAGTGCTAGAGATATTGGACAGGGGATCACAGATACGCAGTATTTT.

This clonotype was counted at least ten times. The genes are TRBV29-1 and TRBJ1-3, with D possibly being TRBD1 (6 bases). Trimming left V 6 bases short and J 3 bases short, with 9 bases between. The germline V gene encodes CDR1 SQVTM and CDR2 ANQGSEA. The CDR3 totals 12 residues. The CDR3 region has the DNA TGCAGCGTCCCGGACAGTGGAAACACCATATATTTT. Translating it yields CSVPDSGNTIYF.

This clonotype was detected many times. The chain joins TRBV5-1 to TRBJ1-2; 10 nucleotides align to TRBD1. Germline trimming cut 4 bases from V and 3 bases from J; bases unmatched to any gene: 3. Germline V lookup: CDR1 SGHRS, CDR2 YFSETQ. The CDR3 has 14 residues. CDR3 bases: TGCGCCAGCAGCAGACAGGGGGCGGACTATGGCTACACCTTC. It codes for CASSRQGADYGYTF.

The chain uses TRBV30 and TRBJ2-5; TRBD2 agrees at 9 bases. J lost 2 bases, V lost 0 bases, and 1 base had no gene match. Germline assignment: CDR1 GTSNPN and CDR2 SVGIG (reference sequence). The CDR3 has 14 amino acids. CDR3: CAWSVLAGQETQYF. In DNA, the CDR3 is TGTGCCTGGAGTGTGCTAGCGGGGCAAGAGACCCAGTACTTC.

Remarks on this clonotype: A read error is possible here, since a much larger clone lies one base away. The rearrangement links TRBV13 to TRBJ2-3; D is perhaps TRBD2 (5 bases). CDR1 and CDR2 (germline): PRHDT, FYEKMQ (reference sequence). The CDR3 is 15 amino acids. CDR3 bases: TGTGCCAGCAGCTTATTGCGGACTCGCACAGATATGCAGTATTTT. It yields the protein CASSLLRTRTDMQYF.

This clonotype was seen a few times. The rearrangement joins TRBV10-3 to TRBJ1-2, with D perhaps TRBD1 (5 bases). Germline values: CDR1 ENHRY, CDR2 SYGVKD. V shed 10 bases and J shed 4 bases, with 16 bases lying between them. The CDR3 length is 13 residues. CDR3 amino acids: CATKKGALYGYTF. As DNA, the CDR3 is TGTGCCACCAAGAAAGGGGCCCTCTATGGCTACACCTTC.

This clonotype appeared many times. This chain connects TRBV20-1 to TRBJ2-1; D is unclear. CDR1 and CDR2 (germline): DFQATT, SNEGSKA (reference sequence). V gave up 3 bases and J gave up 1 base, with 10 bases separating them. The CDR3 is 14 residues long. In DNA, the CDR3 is TGCAGTGCTAGTACCGCGGAATCCTACAATGAGCAGTTCTTC. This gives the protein CSASTAESYNEQFF.

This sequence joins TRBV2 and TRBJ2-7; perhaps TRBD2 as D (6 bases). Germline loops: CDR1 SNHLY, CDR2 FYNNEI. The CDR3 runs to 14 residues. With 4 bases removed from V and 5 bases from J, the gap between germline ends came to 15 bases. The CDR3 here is CASSAGGPNNEQYF. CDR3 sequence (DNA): TGTGCCAGCAGTGCCGGGGGACCCAATAACGAGCAGTACTTC.

CDR3 residues: CASRTDGARDTQYF. Written as DNA, the CDR3 is TGTGCCAGCAGGACGGACGGGGCGCGGGATACGCAGTATTTT. The chain has TRBV5-5 and TRBJ2-3; D is possibly TRBD1 or TRBD2 (5 bases each). The germline V gene encodes CDR1 SGHKS and CDR2 YYEKEE (reference sequence). Trimming stripped 5 bases from V and 6 bases from J, with 16 bases between. CDR3 length: 14 residues.

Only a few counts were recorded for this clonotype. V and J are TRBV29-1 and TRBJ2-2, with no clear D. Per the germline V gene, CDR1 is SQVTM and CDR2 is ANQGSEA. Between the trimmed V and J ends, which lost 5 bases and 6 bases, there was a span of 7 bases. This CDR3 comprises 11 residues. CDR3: CSVLESGELFF. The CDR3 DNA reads TGCAGCGTTCTGGAATCCGGGGAGCTGTTTTTT.

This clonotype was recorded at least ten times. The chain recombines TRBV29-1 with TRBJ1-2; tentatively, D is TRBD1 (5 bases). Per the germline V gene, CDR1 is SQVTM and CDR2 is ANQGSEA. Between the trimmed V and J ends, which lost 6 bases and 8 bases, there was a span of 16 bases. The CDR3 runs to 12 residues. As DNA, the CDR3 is TGCAGCGTGTTAAGGGGTTTCCACGGCTACACCTTC. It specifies CSVLRGFHGYTF.

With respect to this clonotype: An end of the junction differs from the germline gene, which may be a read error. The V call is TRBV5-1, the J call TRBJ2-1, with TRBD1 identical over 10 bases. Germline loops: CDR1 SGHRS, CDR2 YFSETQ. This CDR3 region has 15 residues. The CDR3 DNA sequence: TGTGCCAGCAGCCTTAGACAGGGGGCGGGCAATGAGCAGTTCTTC. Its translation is CASSLRQGAGNEQFF.

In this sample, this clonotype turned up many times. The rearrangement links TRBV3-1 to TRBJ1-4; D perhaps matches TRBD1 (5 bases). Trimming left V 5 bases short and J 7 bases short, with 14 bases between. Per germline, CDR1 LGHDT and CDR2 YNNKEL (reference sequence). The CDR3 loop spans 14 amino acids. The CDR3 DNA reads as TGTGCCAGCAGCGAAGTGGGGGTTCGTGAAAAACTGTTTTTT. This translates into CASSEVGVREKLFF.

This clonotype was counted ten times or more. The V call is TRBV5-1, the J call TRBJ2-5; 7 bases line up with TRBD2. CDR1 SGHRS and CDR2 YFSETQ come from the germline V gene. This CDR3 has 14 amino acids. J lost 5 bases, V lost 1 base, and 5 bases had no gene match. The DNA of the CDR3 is TGCGCCAGCAGCTTGATCGGGGGAGGGGAGACCCAGTACTTC. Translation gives CASSLIGGGETQYF.

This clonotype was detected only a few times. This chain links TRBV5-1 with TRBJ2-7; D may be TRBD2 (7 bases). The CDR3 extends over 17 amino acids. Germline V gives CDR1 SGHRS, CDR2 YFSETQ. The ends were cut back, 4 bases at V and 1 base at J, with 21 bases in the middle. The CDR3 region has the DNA TGCGCCAGCAGCCCGGAGGGTTATGGGAGGGGGTCCTACGAGCAGTACTTC. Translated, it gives CASSPEGYGRGSYEQYF.

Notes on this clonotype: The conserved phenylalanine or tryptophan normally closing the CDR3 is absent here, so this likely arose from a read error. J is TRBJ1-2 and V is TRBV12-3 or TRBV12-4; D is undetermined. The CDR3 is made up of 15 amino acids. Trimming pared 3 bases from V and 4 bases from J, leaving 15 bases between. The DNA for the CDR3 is TGTGCCAGCAGTTTTGGGAGACGAGCCAGCTATGGCTACACCCTC. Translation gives CASSFGRRASYGYTL.

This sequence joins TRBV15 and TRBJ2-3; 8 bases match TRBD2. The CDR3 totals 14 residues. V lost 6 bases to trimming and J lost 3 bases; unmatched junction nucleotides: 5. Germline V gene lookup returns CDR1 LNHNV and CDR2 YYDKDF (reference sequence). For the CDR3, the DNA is TGTGCCACCAGGGGAGGACTAGCTACAGATACGCAGTATTTT. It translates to CATRGGLATDTQYF. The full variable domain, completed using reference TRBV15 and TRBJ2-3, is DAMVIQNPRYQVTQFGKPVTLSCSQTLNHNVMYWYQQKSSQAPKLLFHYYDKDFNNEADTPDNFQSRRPNTSFCFLDIRSPGLGDTAMYLCATRGGLATDTQYFGPGTRLTVL.

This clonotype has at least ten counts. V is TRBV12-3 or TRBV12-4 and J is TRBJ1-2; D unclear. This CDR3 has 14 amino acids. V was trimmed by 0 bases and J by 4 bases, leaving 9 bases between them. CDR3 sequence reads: CASSLALEGYGYTF. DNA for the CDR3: TGTGCCAGCAGTTTAGCCCTTGAGGGCTATGGCTACACCTTC.